This is a list of T cell receptor beta chains from one sample in a study of cytomegalovirus exposure and HLA in healthy donors. Measured with immunoSEQ multiplex PCR; TCRdb has only the in-frame clones, and not every one. The sample has 100,000 to 150,000 clones; roughly 75% are singletons. The sample was PBMCs. The source of these receptors is a man under 40 in good health and CMV-seropositive. Both conserved end residues are part of each CDR3. Fields, in order: CDR3 DNA, CDR3 protein, D gene, J gene, clone size, V gene. The D gene is left open where the match is weak. A row's size may be missing; if present it is once, few, many or a size class.

CDR3nt: TGCGCCAGCCGGGGGAGGGGGGGGGAAGCAGATACGCAGTATTTT; CDR3aa: CASRGRGGEADTQYF; d_gene: .; j_gene: TRBJ2-3; abundance: .; v_gene: TRBV4-1
CDR3nt: TGTGCCAGCAGCTCAACGCCGGGATTGGGTCAGCCCCAGCATTTT; CDR3aa: CASSSTPGLGQPQHF; d_gene: .; j_gene: TRBJ1-5; abundance: once; v_gene: TRBV7-2
CDR3nt: TGTGCCAGCAGCTTATGGTACCGGGGGTCCTACGAGCAGTACTTC; CDR3aa: CASSLWYRGSYEQYF; d_gene: .; j_gene: TRBJ2-7; abundance: .; v_gene: TRBV7-2
CDR3nt: TGTGCCAGCAGTGTAACTAGCGGGATCGACGAGCAGTACTTC; CDR3aa: CASSVTSGIDEQYF; d_gene: TRBD2; j_gene: TRBJ2-7; abundance: .; v_gene: TRBV2
CDR3nt: TGTGCCTCCCAGCGGGGACTAACCTACGAGCAGTACTTC; CDR3aa: CASQRGLTYEQYF; d_gene: TRBD2; j_gene: TRBJ2-7; abundance: once; v_gene: TRBV27
CDR3nt: TGTGCCAGCAGGGGGACAGGGGCAAACACTGAAGCTTTCTTT; CDR3aa: CASRGTGANTEAFF; d_gene: TRBD1; j_gene: TRBJ1-1; abundance: .; v_gene: TRBV6-5
CDR3nt: TGCGCCAGCAGCCAAGATCCTGAGGCCAACCTCTACGAGCAGTACTTC; CDR3aa: CASSQDPEANLYEQYF; d_gene: .; j_gene: TRBJ2-7; abundance: few; v_gene: TRBV4-3
CDR3nt: TGTGCCAGCAGTTACTCAGCGGGGGGAGGGGCCAACGTCCTGACTTTC; CDR3aa: CASSYSAGGGANVLTF; d_gene: TRBD2; j_gene: TRBJ2-6; abundance: .; v_gene: TRBV6-5
CDR3nt: TGTGCCAGCAGGGACAGGGAGATCAAGCCCCAGCATTTT; CDR3aa: CASRDREIKPQHF; d_gene: TRBD1; j_gene: TRBJ1-5; abundance: .; v_gene: TRBV7-4
CDR3nt: TGTGCCAGCAGCTTAGCGGGAGGCCAAGAGACCCAGTACTTC; CDR3aa: CASSLAGGQETQYF; d_gene: TRBD2; j_gene: TRBJ2-5; abundance: .; v_gene: TRBV13
CDR3nt: TGCGCCAGCAGTGAGTTTCGGGAGCTCGACGAGCAGTACTTC; CDR3aa: CASSEFRELDEQYF; d_gene: .; j_gene: TRBJ2-7; abundance: few; v_gene: TRBV10-1
CDR3nt: TGTGCCAGCAGCTCCCTAGCGGGAGTCTACAATGAGCAGTTCTTC; CDR3aa: CASSSLAGVYNEQFF; d_gene: TRBD2; j_gene: TRBJ2-1; abundance: .; v_gene: TRBV11-2
CDR3nt: TGTGCCAGCAGTAAACTACAGGGGATAGGCAATCAGCCCCAGCATTTT; CDR3aa: CASSKLQGIGNQPQHF; d_gene: TRBD1; j_gene: TRBJ1-5; abundance: .; v_gene: TRBV27
CDR3nt: TGTGCCAGCAGCCCGCCGGGACACCCCTACGAGCAGTACTTC; CDR3aa: CASSPPGHPYEQYF; d_gene: .; j_gene: TRBJ2-7; abundance: .; v_gene: TRBV28
CDR3nt: TGCGCCAGCAGCCAAGATGGCAGGACAGGGGATCGATCACCCCTCCACTTT; CDR3aa: CASSQDGRTGDRSPLHF; d_gene: TRBD1; j_gene: TRBJ1-6; abundance: .; v_gene: TRBV4-3
CDR3nt: TGTGCCATCAGGGCCCGAGGGTTAAACTATGGCTACACCTTC; CDR3aa: CAIRARGLNYGYTF; d_gene: .; j_gene: TRBJ1-2; abundance: .; v_gene: TRBV10-3
CDR3nt: TGTGCCAGCAGCGTAGCCGGACTAGCGGGCTATCCGGATACGCAGTATTTT; CDR3aa: CASSVAGLAGYPDTQYF; d_gene: TRBD2; j_gene: TRBJ2-3; abundance: once; v_gene: TRBV9
CDR3nt: TGTGCCAGCAGTGATAATAGCAATCAGCCCCAGCATTTT; CDR3aa: CASSDNSNQPQHF; d_gene: .; j_gene: TRBJ1-5; abundance: .; v_gene: TRBV25-1
CDR3nt: TGTGCCAGCAGCGTAGTAGGAGGGTCCTACAATGAGCAGTTCTTC; CDR3aa: CASSVVGGSYNEQFF; d_gene: .; j_gene: TRBJ2-1; abundance: once; v_gene: TRBV9
CDR3nt: TGTGCCAGCTCTGAGTTTGGCTACACCTTC; CDR3aa: CASSEFGYTF; d_gene: .; j_gene: TRBJ1-2; abundance: .; v_gene: TRBV2
CDR3nt: TGTGCCAGTTCTTACCGCCGGGCAGATACGCAGTATTTT; CDR3aa: CASSYRRADTQYF; d_gene: .; j_gene: TRBJ2-3; abundance: .; v_gene: TRBV2
CDR3nt: TGTGCCAGCAGCTTGCAGGGTCCCTCCTACGAGCAGTACTTC; CDR3aa: CASSLQGPSYEQYF; d_gene: .; j_gene: TRBJ2-7; abundance: once; v_gene: TRBV5-4
CDR3nt: TGTGCCTGGAGTGTAACAGGGGGTCAGCCCCAGCATTTT; CDR3aa: CAWSVTGGQPQHF; d_gene: TRBD1; j_gene: TRBJ1-5; abundance: .; v_gene: TRBV30
CDR3nt: TGCGCCAGCAGTACTAGCGGGGGTTACAATGAGCAGTTCTTC; CDR3aa: CASSTSGGYNEQFF; d_gene: TRBD2; j_gene: TRBJ2-1; abundance: .; v_gene: TRBV10-2